Listed below are T cell receptor beta chains from one sample, sequenced in a study of cytomegalovirus exposure and HLA in healthy donors. Assay: immunoSEQ multiplex PCR; the TCRdb copy retains only in-frame clones and omits some. The profile shows some 98,000 clones, about two thirds of them singletons. Input material: PBMCs. The receptors here all came from a man in his forties or fifties in good health and CMV-seronegative. Both conserved end residues are part of each CDR3. Fields, in order: D gene, J gene, clone size, V gene, CDR3 protein, CDR3 DNA. A D gene is named only where the DNA matches it firmly. A row's size may be missing; if present it is once, few, many or a size class.

>TRBD1|TRBJ2-7|.|TRBV15
CATSFRTGPEQYF
TGTGCCACCAGCTTTCGGACAGGGCCCGAGCAGTACTTC
>TRBD2|TRBJ2-2|.|TRBV9
CASSVGTSGRAANTGELFF
TGTGCCAGCAGCGTAGGGACTAGCGGGAGGGCCGCGAACACCGGGGAGCTGTTTTTT
>.|TRBJ1-2|.|TRBV28
CASSFDMIYGYTF
TGTGCCAGCAGTTTCGACATGATCTATGGCTACACCTTC
>.|TRBJ2-2|.|TRBV7-2
CASSPPLEAYANTGELFF
TGTGCCAGCAGCCCCCCCTTAGAAGCTTATGCGAACACCGGGGAGCTGTTTTTT
>.|TRBJ2-1|.|TRBV19
CASSIVEGSVGGEQFF
TGTGCCAGTAGTATAGTGGAGGGGAGCGTTGGAGGTGAGCAGTTCTTC
>TRBD2|TRBJ2-7|.|TRBV7-9
CASSPPASGIPSEQYF
TGTGCCAGCAGCCCCCCAGCTAGCGGGATCCCCTCCGAGCAGTACTTC
>.|TRBJ2-1|.|TRBV7-7
CASSLGGREGEQFF
TGTGCTAGCAGCTTAGGTGGCCGCGAGGGTGAGCAGTTCTTC
>TRBD2|TRBJ2-3|.|TRBV2
CATSTSGNTDTQYF
TGTGCCACCTCGACTAGCGGAAACACAGATACGCAGTATTTT
>.|TRBJ2-5|.|TRBV7-3
CASSPDGLETQYF
TGTGCCAGCAGCCCGGACGGACTGGAGACCCAGTACTTC
>TRBD2|TRBJ2-1|.|TRBV10-1
CASSRDSRGDNEQFF
TGCGCCAGCAGTCGGGACTCGCGGGGGGACAATGAGCAGTTCTTC
>.|TRBJ1-3|.|TRBV5-6
CASSFAGTGNTIYF
TGTGCCAGCAGCTTTGCAGGGACTGGAAACACCATATATTTT
>.|TRBJ2-1|.|TRBV27
CASSLIRGQGNEQFF
TGTGCCAGCAGTCTCATCAGGGGCCAAGGCAATGAGCAGTTCTTC
>TRBD1|TRBJ2-7|.|TRBV10-3
CAISESAGTGFHEQYF
TGTGCCATCAGTGAGTCGGCCGGGACAGGGTTTCACGAGCAGTACTTC
>.|TRBJ2-2|.|TRBV6-5
CASSYYRRATGELFF
TGTGCCAGCAGTTACTATCGCAGGGCCACCGGGGAGCTGTTTTTT
>TRBD1|TRBJ2-3|.|TRBV11-2
CASSLTGSYTDTQYF
TGTGCCAGCAGCTTGACAGGGTCGTACACAGATACGCAGTATTTT
>.|TRBJ1-2|.|TRBV9
CASSAGSDIYGYTF
TGTGCCAGCAGCGCTGGATCGGACATCTATGGCTACACCTTC
>.|TRBJ2-2|.|TRBV2
CASSRPVRGGGELFF
TGTGCCAGCAGTCGCCCAGTCAGGGGTGGCGGGGAGCTGTTTTTT
>.|TRBJ2-2|few|TRBV9
CASSRGNTGELFF
TGTGCCAGCAGTCGGGGGAACACCGGGGAGCTGTTTTTT
>TRBD2|TRBJ2-6|.|TRBV30
CAWSNAGLAGAGANVLTF
TGTGCCTGGTCGAACGCGGGACTAGCGGGAGCTGGGGCCAACGTCCTGACTTTC
>.|TRBJ1-2|.|TRBV19
CASSTSPGPGFDGYTF
TGTGCCAGTAGTACCTCCCCAGGGCCCGGGTTCGATGGCTACACCTTC
>TRBD2|TRBJ2-2|.|TRBV10-3
CASSGGNTGELFF
TGTGCCTCTAGCGGAGGTAACACCGGGGAGCTGTTTTTT
>TRBD1|TRBJ1-4|.|TRBV4-1
CASSRSGGTGTNEKLFF
TGCGCCAGCAGCCGAAGTGGAGGGACAGGGACTAATGAAAAACTGTTTTTT
>TRBD1|TRBJ1-2|.|TRBV19
CASVPKGQGYGYTF
TGTGCCAGTGTTCCGAAGGGACAGGGGTATGGCTACACCTTC
>TRBD1|TRBJ2-7|.|TRBV11-3
CASSPRDRASEQYF
TGTGCCAGCAGCCCCCGGGACAGGGCCTCCGAGCAGTACTTC
>TRBD1|TRBJ1-1|few|TRBV28
CASSLSQGRWTEAFF
TGTGCCAGCAGTTTGTCACAGGGGAGATGGACTGAAGCTTTCTTT
>TRBD1|TRBJ2-5|.|TRBV7-9
CASSPPGGQETQYF
TGTGCCAGCAGCCCGCCAGGGGGACAAGAGACCCAGTACTTC
>.|TRBJ1-1|.|TRBV7-9
CASSLSPTEAFF
TGTGCCAGCAGCCTATCCCCAACTGAGGCTTTCTTT
>.|TRBJ1-6|.|TRBV7-2
CATRQGAGSPLHF
TGTGCCACTCGGCAAGGGGCCGGCTCACCCCTCCACTTT
>TRBD2|TRBJ2-1|.|TRBV7-2
CASSSANRVGLAGGNEQFF
TGTGCCAGCAGCTCAGCAAACAGGGTTGGACTAGCGGGGGGTAATGAGCAGTTCTTC
>TRBD2|TRBJ2-1|few|TRBV5-1
CASSLTSGSYNEQFF
TGCGCCAGCAGCTTGACTAGCGGGAGCTACAATGAGCAGTTCTTC
>TRBD1|TRBJ1-5|few|TRBV4-2
CASSRDRDTQPQHF
TGTGCCAGCAGCCGGGACAGGGATACTCAGCCCCAGCATTTT
>TRBD1|TRBJ2-6|once|TRBV6-4
CASSGTGMSSGANVLTF
TGTGCCAGCAGTGGGACAGGCATGAGCTCTGGGGCCAACGTCCTGACTTTC
>TRBD1|TRBJ1-4|few|TRBV4-3
CASSQGRGQLDEKLFF
TGCGCCAGCAGCCAAGGAAGGGGGCAACTGGATGAAAAACTGTTTTTT
>.|TRBJ2-1|.|TRBV28
CASSSPLAPFNNEQFF
TGTGCCAGCAGTAGCCCACTAGCCCCCTTTAACAATGAGCAGTTCTTC
>.|TRBJ2-2|few|TRBV27
CASSSRREMSAGELFF
TGTGCCAGCAGTTCCCGCAGGGAAATGTCAGCCGGGGAGCTGTTTTTT
>TRBD2|TRBJ2-7|.|TRBV5-7
CASSLGLAVNEQYF
TGTGCCAGCAGCCTGGGACTAGCTGTGAACGAGCAGTACTTC
>TRBD1|TRBJ1-1|.|TRBV6-5
CASRGGDRRAFF
TGTGCCAGCCGGGGAGGGGACAGGAGGGCTTTCTTT
>TRBD1|TRBJ1-5|.|TRBV28
CASSETGPQPQHF
TGTGCCAGCAGTGAGACAGGGCCTCAGCCCCAGCATTTT
>.|TRBJ2-2|.|TRBV5-1
CASSLGRVDTGELFF
TGCGCCAGCAGCTTAGGCAGGGTCGACACCGGGGAGCTGTTTTTT
>TRBD1|TRBJ1-2|.|TRBV28
CASSSPPGQGVSDYGYTF
TGTGCCAGCAGTTCCCCCCCGGGACAGGGGGTGTCGGACTATGGCTACACCTTC
>.|TRBJ2-5|once|TRBV13
CASSETYRGLGVGQETQYF
TGTGCCAGCAGCGAAACCTACAGGGGACTAGGAGTAGGGCAAGAGACCCAGTACTTC
>TRBD2|TRBJ2-7|few|TRBV5-1
CASSFSGGYEQYF
TGCGCCAGCAGCTTTAGCGGGGGTTACGAGCAGTACTTC
>.|TRBJ2-1|.|TRBV28
CASESSRGSYNEQFF
TGTGCCAGCGAAAGCTCAAGGGGCTCCTACAATGAGCAGTTCTTC
>.|TRBJ1-4|.|TRBV6-5
CALRVREKLFF
TGTGCCCTCAGGGTGCGTGAAAAACTGTTTTTT
>.|TRBJ2-7|.|TRBV28
CASSFVEGRDLFSYEQYF
TGTGCCAGCAGTTTTGTTGAAGGCAGGGATCTATTCTCCTACGAGCAGTACTTC